The text below deals with one T cell receptor (beta chain). Its antigen has not been determined. There are no base qualities to consult, and no much larger clone falls within one base. This specimen's time point label, interpreted: cycle 2 day 1 (C2D1) of nivolumab. All trial patients had relapsed after autologous stem cell transplantation, with cohorts A, B and C differing in prior brentuximab vedotin exposure. The trial cohort comprised some 60 patients with relapsed/refractory classical Hodgkin lymphoma whose best overall responses were complete response, partial response or progressive disease. In the multi-cohort phase II CheckMate 205 trial, trial patients received single-agent nivolumab. An independent review committee assessed best overall response by applying the 2007 International Working Group response criteria. Trial PBMCs were obtained immediately prior to nivolumab initiation (C1D1) and on therapy at cycle 2 day 1 and cycle 4 day 1. Peripheral blood was collected in 8 mL Vacutainer Cell Preparation Tubes, from which PBMCs were isolated by centrifugation and then cryopreserved.

This entry comes from a study of PD-1 blockade in classical Hodgkin lymphoma (TCRdb year 2020). For the wider study: Nivolumab dosing was 3 mg/kg intravenously every 2 weeks, continuing until either disease progression or unacceptable toxicity. To define a peripheral blood immune signature of response to PD-1 blockade in classical Hodgkin lymphoma, the study combined TCR beta sequencing with CyTOF. What the work shows at the level of the full study, not this receptor alone: Baseline TCR diversity was reported to be lower in newly diagnosed patients than in healthy donors, and even lower in relapsed/refractory patients. Trial patients achieving complete response had baseline diversity similar to newly diagnosed patients, whereas partial responders and progressors had significantly lower diversity. Patients starting nivolumab less than 1 year after ASCT had lower diversity and were excluded from later analyses to avoid confounding by immune reconstitution. A significant rise by C4D1 was seen in CD4+ but not CD8+ TCR diversity (p=0.0027 vs p=0.16), with the rise being most apparent in complete responders (p=0.02). The study was restricted to a single clinical trial cohort, and the causes of repertoire differences, possibly disease activity or prior therapy, were left undefined.

Genomic DNA was extracted with the Qiagen DNeasy kit from unsorted PBMCs and from negatively selected CD4+ and CD8+ fractions. TCR beta CDR3 regions were amplified by immunoSEQ multiplex PCR using primers annealing to V and J segments. A synthetic immune receptor repertoire was used to minimize amplification bias, and any remaining bias was removed computationally after sequencing. As for how the authors treated the data: Custom Python scripts were used to quantify repertoire diversity as the Shannon entropy index. Unsorted, CD4+ and CD8+ repertoires were analyzed separately, except in combined analyses where CD4+ and CD8+ sequences were merged in silico. Clonal expansion was defined as a frequency increase of at least 2-fold after treatment compared with C1D1, and clones undetected at baseline were assigned a pseudocount of 0.5. Singleton clones were defined as clones with 0 or 1 copy at C1D1, and non-singleton clones were defined as clones with 2 or more copies. Clones expanded in unsorted samples were assigned a CD4+, CD8+ or unknown annotation through matching of protein sequences in sorted samples from the same patient. Wilcoxon tests on paired samples were used to test changes in diversity from C1D1 to C4D1. The table comes from immuneACCESS by way of TCRdb, which keeps in-frame sequences with V and J called. Part of the clones is missing from these tables; in studies checked, under half for an unresolved V gene and the rest for unknown reasons. For V, J and clone size, that table is used; D and trimming come from the DNA. This sample gives around 19,000 clones in total; more than 80% of them show up just once. The top ten clonotypes cover over 10% of the sample.

This receptor was obtained from a human donor with classical Hodgkin lymphoma. Material: peripheral blood mononuclear cells (PBMCs), obtained before the second cycle of nivolumab.

CDR3 region: CASSSTGKRDGYTF. The DNA sequence is given as TGTGCCAGCAGTTCTACAGGGAAAAGGGATGGCTACACCTTC. The chain links TRBV6-6 with TRBJ1-2; the D gene is possibly TRBD1, with 6 bases matching. The V and J ends are trimmed by 4 bases and 6 bases, leaving 15 bases between them. Including the terminal cysteine and phenylalanine, the CDR3 comprises 14 residues. The entry retains the CDR3 DNA only, 42 bases that are in frame from base 1. The germline V gene (reference sequence) yields MNHNY for CDR1 and SVGAGI for CDR2.